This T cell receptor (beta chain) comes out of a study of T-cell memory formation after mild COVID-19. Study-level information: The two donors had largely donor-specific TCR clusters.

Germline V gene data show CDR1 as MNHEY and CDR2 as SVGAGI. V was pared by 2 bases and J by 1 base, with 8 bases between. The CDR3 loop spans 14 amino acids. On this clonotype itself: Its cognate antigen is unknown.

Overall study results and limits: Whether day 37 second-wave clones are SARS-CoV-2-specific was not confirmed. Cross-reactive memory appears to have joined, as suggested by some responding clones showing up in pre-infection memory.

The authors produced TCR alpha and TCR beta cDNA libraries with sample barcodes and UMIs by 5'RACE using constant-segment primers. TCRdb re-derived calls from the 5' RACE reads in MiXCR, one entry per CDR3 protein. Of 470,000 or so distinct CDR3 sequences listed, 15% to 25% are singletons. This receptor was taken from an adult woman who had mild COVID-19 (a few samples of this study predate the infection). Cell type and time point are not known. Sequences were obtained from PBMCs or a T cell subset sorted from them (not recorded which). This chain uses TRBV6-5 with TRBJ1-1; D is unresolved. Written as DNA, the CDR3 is TGTGCCAGCAGTTACACGGGTGAGAACACTGAAGCTTTCTTT. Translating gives CASSYTGENTEAFF.